The 13 T cell receptor beta chains reported below all come from one sample, sequenced in a study of human T cells and chemical hapten exposure. Time point indicated: healthy volunteer bleed at 6 weeks. Unfractionated whole blood was the source of the extracted total RNA. TCRdb analysed the RACE reads with MiXCR anew, one entry per CDR3 protein. The sample holds tens of thousands of distinct CDR3 sequences, about 4% seen once. The specimen sequenced was whole blood. The origin of the receptors is a human donor in good health. Some clones in this sample may be carry-over from other donors' samples.

This clonotype was seen a few times. V is TRBV20-1 and J is TRBJ2-2; 7 bases fit TRBD2. Germline trimming cut 3 bases from V and 2 bases from J; bases unmatched to any gene: 6. The V gene's germline CDR1 is DFQATT and CDR2 SNEGSKA (reference sequence). The CDR3 is 15 amino acids. The CDR3 region has the DNA TGCAGTGCTAGGGCCGGGACTATAAACACCGGGGAGCTGTTTTTT. Its translation is CSARAGTINTGELFF.

This clonotype was observed a few times. This chain uses TRBV5-1 with TRBJ1-6; perhaps TRBD1 as D (5 bases). Trimming pared 2 bases from V and 7 bases from J, leaving 10 bases between. CDR1 and CDR2 from the germline V gene are SGHRS and YFSETQ. The length of the CDR3 is 14 residues. CDR3 sequence: CASSLPGPNSPLHF. In DNA, the CDR3 is TGCGCCAGCAGCTTACCGGGACCGAATTCACCCCTCCACTTT.

The table lists this clonotype with many counts. V and J are TRBV27 and TRBJ2-2; D is ambiguous. V lost 3 bases, J lost 1 base, and 3 bases lay in between. CDR3 length: 13 amino acids. Germline CDR1 reads MNHEY; CDR2 reads SMNVEV (reference sequence). Here the CDR3 DNA reads TGTGCCAGCAGTTTTAGGAACACCGGGGAGCTGTTTTTT. This encodes CASSFRNTGELFF.

This clonotype was counted ten times or more. The V call is TRBV5-1, the J call TRBJ2-3; D might be TRBD2 (5 bases). Trimming cost V 4 bases and J 0 bases, with 12 bases left between them. Germline V CDR1 and CDR2: SGHRS, YFSETQ. The CDR3 covers 15 residues. The CDR3 nucleotides read TGCGCCAGCAGCCAGGAGGCAGGTAGCACAGATACGCAGTATTTT. This codes for CASSQEAGSTDTQYF.

This clonotype was recorded at least ten times. The chain combines TRBV20-1 with TRBJ2-2; D might be TRBD1 or TRBD2, each matching 6 bases. The CDR3 consists of 15 residues. The germline V and J ends were trimmed by 1 base and 4 bases, with 13 bases remaining between them. Germline values: CDR1 DFQATT, CDR2 SNEGSKA (reference sequence). The CDR3, as DNA: TGCAGTGCTAGAGTAGGGGGGCTCGTCACCGGGGAGCTGTTTTTT. This sequence encodes CSARVGGLVTGELFF.

This clonotype showed up many times. This chain uses TRBV28 with TRBJ2-4; possibly TRBD1 or TRBD2 for D (6 bases each). From germline, CDR1 is MDHEN and CDR2 SYDVKM. V gave up 1 base and J gave up 9 bases, with 28 bases separating them. The CDR3 is 19 residues long. The CDR3 DNA follows: TGTGCCAGCAGTTTATTCCCCAGAGGGGGAGGTTCGGGGGAACGCATTCAGTACTTC. It translates to CASSLFPRGGGSGERIQYF.

This clonotype was seen ten or more times. V usage is TRBV10-2 and J usage is TRBJ1-4, with no clear D. V lost 3 bases, J lost 7 bases, and 6 bases lay in between. There are 12 residues in the CDR3. The germline gives CDR1 WSHSY, CDR2 SAAADI. CDR3 nucleotide sequence: TGCGCCAGCAGTGAAACAGCTGAAAAACTGTTTTTT. It encodes CASSETAEKLFF.

Ten or more counts support this clonotype. V usage is TRBV28 and J usage is TRBJ2-7; 8 nucleotides line up with TRBD2. Per the germline V gene, CDR1 is MDHEN and CDR2 is SYDVKM. The V and J ends lost 6 bases and 9 bases, in that order; junction bases with no gene match: 19. The CDR3 extends over 16 amino acids. The DNA of the CDR3 is TGTGCCAGCAGCCCTCATTCGGGGGGGGGCGATACGGGGCAGTACTTC. Translating it yields CASSPHSGGGDTGQYF.

This clonotype was found a few times. The chain is built from TRBV20-1 and TRBJ1-2; D is unclear. Trimming removed 4 bases from V and 6 bases from J, with 18 bases in between. Germline loops: CDR1 DFQATT, CDR2 SNEGSKA (reference sequence). The CDR3 length is 14 residues. The CDR3 sequence is CSAKEQPGGDGYTF. The DNA for the CDR3 is TGCAGTGCTAAGGAGCAGCCAGGAGGAGATGGCTACACCTTC.

This clonotype was observed a few times. A much larger clone lies one base from this, so it may be a read error. The V and J genes are TRBV2 and TRBJ2-7; D gene uncertain. The CDR3 extends over 11 amino acids. Trimming removed 0 bases from V and 3 bases from J, with 0 bases in between. Germline values: CDR1 SNHLY, CDR2 FYNNEI. CDR3 sequence reads: CASSEAYEQYF. DNA of the CDR3: TGTGCCAGCAGTGAAGCCTACGAGCAGTACTTC.

By sample share, this clonotype is medium-sized. This rearrangement joins TRBV7-9 to TRBJ2-1; D is uncertain. The germline V and J ends were trimmed by 0 bases and 6 bases, with 15 bases remaining between them. Germline V CDR1 and CDR2: SEHNR, FQNEAQ (reference sequence). The CDR3 covers 16 residues. CDR3 amino acids: CASSLARRLYPNEQFF. For the CDR3, the DNA is TGTGCCAGCAGCTTAGCACGCAGGCTCTACCCCAATGAGCAGTTCTTC.

This clonotype was counted at least ten times. This chain links TRBV5-5 with TRBJ2-4; no definite D call. Germline CDR1 reads SGHKS; CDR2 reads YYEKEE (reference sequence). With 3 bases removed from V and 8 bases from J, the gap between germline ends came to 9 bases. The CDR3 totals 12 residues. This chain's CDR3 is CASSSHTDIQYF. CDR3 bases: TGTGCCAGCAGCTCCCACACGGACATTCAGTACTTC.

This sequence joins TRBV12-3 or TRBV12-4 and TRBJ2-3, with 14 bases identical to TRBD2. The ends lost 5 bases at V and 4 bases at J; junction bases unmatched: 5. The CDR3 covers 16 residues. The CDR3 sequence: CASSPPGLAGADTQYF. Here the CDR3 DNA reads TGTGCCAGCAGTCCACCGGGACTAGCGGGAGCAGATACGCAGTATTTT.